This T cell receptor beta chain was identified during a study of cytomegalovirus exposure and HLA in healthy donors. Study overall: About 80 million unique TCRs from HLA-typed donors were held in an early data release.

Germline CDR1 reads SGHTA; CDR2 reads FQGNSA. This CDR3 region has 16 residues. The J segment lost 2 bases and the V segment lost 1 base, leaving 5 bases of the junction unmatched. Details on this clone: Its antigen remains unidentified.

Study conclusions and caveats: Later, an analysis found that common viral pathogens appeared to be linked with several of the most significant clusters.

PCR involved 60 Vbeta and 13 Jbeta primers. Original analysis: Unique TCR beta chains numbered approximately 80 million in a later analysis, with about 11 million shared. Data came from immunoSEQ multiplex PCR; TCRdb stores just in-frame clones and leaves some out. V and J calls and clone size follow that table, whereas D and trimming were derived from the DNA. The sample includes approximately 85,000 clones, approximately 56% of them seen just once. The V call is TRBV7-2, the J call TRBJ2-5, with 9 bases fitting TRBD2. The specimen sequenced was PBMCs. The receptor's source is a woman aged 25 to 39 in good health and CMV-seropositive. The CDR3 sequence: CASSLVRGGAQETQYF. Written as DNA, the CDR3 is TGTGCCAGCAGCTTAGTACGCGGGGGGGCTCAAGAGACCCAGTACTTC.